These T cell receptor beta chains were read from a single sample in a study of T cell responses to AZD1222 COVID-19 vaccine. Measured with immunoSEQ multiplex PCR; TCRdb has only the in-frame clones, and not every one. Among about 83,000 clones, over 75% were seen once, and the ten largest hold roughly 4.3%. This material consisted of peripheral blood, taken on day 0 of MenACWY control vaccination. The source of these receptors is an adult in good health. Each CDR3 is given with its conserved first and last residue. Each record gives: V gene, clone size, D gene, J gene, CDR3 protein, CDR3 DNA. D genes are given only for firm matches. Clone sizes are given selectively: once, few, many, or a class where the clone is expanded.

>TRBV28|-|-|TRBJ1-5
CASSLARDNNQPQHF
TGTGCCAGCAGTTTGGCCAGGGACAATAATCAGCCCCAGCATTTT
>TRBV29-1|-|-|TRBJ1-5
CSVSIDRSRQPQHF
TGCAGCGTTTCAATTGACAGGTCGAGACAGCCCCAGCATTTT
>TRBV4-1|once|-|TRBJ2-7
CASSQEASSVYEQYF
TGCGCCAGCAGCCAAGAAGCGAGCTCGGTATACGAGCAGTACTTC
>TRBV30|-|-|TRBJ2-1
CAWSPNVGLYNEQFF
TGTGCCTGGAGTCCAAATGTAGGACTCTACAATGAGCAGTTCTTC
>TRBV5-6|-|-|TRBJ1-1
CASCVFGGPEAFF
TGTGCCAGCTGCGTCTTTGGGGGGCCTGAAGCTTTCTTT
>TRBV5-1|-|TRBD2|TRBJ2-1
CASSLPPGTINEQFF
TGCGCCAGCAGCTTGCCCCCGGGGACTATTAATGAGCAGTTCTTC
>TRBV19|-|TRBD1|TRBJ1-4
CASSIDRGGEKLFF
TGTGCCAGTAGTATTGACAGGGGGGGCGAAAAACTGTTTTTT
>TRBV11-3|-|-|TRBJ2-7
CASSLRGDGEQYF
TGTGCCAGCAGCTTAAGAGGGGACGGCGAGCAGTACTTC
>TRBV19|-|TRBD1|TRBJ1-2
CASRLTGNYGYTF
TGTGCCAGTAGGCTGACAGGGAACTATGGCTACACCTTC
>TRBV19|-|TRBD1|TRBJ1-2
CASSATGAKGHGYTF
TGTGCCAGTAGTGCCACAGGGGCGAAGGGCCATGGCTACACCTTC
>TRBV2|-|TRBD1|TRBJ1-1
CASRDRGKVF
TGTGCCAGCAGGGACAGGGGGAAGGTCTTT
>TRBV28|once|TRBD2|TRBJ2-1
CASSLGELAGFHEQFF
TGTGCCAGCAGTCTTGGGGAACTAGCGGGGTTTCACGAGCAGTTCTTC
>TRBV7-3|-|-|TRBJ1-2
CASSLYPRGDGYGYTF
TGTGCCAGCAGCTTATACCCTCGGGGGGACGGCTATGGCTACACCTTC
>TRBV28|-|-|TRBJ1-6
CASSLRAGTASPLHF
TGTGCCAGCAGTTTACGGGCAGGGACGGCTTCACCCCTCCACTTT
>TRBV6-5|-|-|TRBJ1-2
CASSYSYDYGYTF
TGTGCCAGCAGTTACTCGTACGACTATGGCTACACCTTC
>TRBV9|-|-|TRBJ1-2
CASSVGGRPKQENGYTF
TGTGCCAGCAGCGTAGGAGGACGGCCGAAGCAAGAGAATGGCTACACCTTC
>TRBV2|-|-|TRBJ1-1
CRSRVDTEAFF
TGTCGGAGCAGGGTTGACACTGAAGCTTTCTTT
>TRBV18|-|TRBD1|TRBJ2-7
CASSPTGGYSYEQYF
TGTGCCAGCTCACCGACAGGGGGCTACTCCTACGAGCAGTACTTC
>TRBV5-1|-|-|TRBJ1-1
CASRAQGDTEAFF
TGCGCCAGCAGGGCACAGGGTGACACTGAAGCTTTCTTT
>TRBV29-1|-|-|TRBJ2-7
CSVTRPSSSYEQYF
TGCAGCGTTACGCGGCCCTCGAGCTCCTACGAGCAGTACTTC
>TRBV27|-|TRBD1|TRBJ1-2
CASSLQGANYGYTF
TGTGCCAGCAGTTTGCAGGGGGCCAACTATGGCTACACCTTC
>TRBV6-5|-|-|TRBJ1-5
CASSRGRVSNQPQHF
TGTGCCAGCAGCCGGGGACGGGTTAGCAATCAGCCCCAGCATTTT
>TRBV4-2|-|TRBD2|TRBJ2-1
CASSPRGASGGSYNEQFF
TGTGCCAGCAGCCCAAGAGGTGCTAGCGGAGGGAGCTACAATGAGCAGTTCTTC
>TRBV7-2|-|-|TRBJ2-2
CASSLVGSGELFF
TGTGCCAGCAGCTTAGTAGGATCCGGGGAGCTGTTTTTT
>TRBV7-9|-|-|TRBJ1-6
CASSLGKSSPLHF
TGTGCCAGCAGCTTAGGAAAGTCTTCACCCCTCCACTTT
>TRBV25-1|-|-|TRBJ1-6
CASSVVSYNSPLHF
TGTGCCAGCAGTGTTGTATCCTATAATTCACCCCTCCACTTT
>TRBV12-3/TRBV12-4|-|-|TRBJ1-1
CASSLSTEAFF
TGTGCCAGCAGTTTAAGTACTGAAGCTTTCTTT
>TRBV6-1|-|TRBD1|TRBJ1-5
CASSETPGTGGLQPQHF
TGTGCCAGCAGCGAAACTCCCGGGACAGGGGGTCTTCAGCCCCAGCATTTT
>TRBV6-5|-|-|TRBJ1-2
CASTPRANYGYTF
TGTGCCAGCACCCCTCGGGCTAACTATGGCTACACCTTC
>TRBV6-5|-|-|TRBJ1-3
CASRRGVVRNTIYF
TGTGCCAGCAGAAGGGGAGTGGTGAGAAACACCATATATTTT
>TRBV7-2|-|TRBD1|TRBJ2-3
CASSLLRTGSDTQYF
TGTGCCAGCAGCTTACTCCGGACAGGGTCAGATACGCAGTATTTT
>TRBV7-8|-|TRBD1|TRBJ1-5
CASSSRTGGDQPQHF
TGTGCCAGCAGCAGTAGAACAGGGGGCGATCAGCCCCAGCATTTT
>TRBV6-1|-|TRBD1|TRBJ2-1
CASSDGTASNEQFF
TGTGCCAGCAGTGATGGGACAGCCAGCAATGAGCAGTTCTTC
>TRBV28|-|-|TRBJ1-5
CASSPRSSGSNQPQHF
TGTGCCAGCAGCCCCAGATCCAGCGGTAGCAATCAGCCCCAGCATTTT
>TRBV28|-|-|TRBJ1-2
CASTQPPGSYTF
TGTGCCAGCACCCAACCTCCGGGGAGCTACACCTTC
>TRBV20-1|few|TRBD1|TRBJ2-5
CSASWPGGAETQYF
TGCAGTGCTAGTTGGCCAGGGGGCGCAGAGACCCAGTACTTC
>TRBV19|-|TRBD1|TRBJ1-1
CASNKQGLPEAFF
TGTGCCAGTAACAAACAGGGGTTGCCTGAAGCTTTCTTT
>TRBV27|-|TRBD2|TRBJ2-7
CASSLVREGSYEQYF
TGTGCCAGCAGCCTAGTTCGGGAGGGCTCCTACGAGCAGTACTTC
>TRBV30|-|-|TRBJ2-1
CAWSGPGGFF
TGTGCCTGGAGTGGACCCGGTGGGTTCTTC
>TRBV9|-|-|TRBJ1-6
CASSVGRENSPLHF
TGTGCCAGCAGCGTAGGTAGGGAAAATTCACCCCTCCACTTT
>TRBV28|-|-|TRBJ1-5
CATRLLNQPQHF
TGTGCCACGAGATTGCTCAATCAGCCCCAGCATTTT
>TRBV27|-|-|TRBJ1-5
CASSPQGGDQPQHF
TGTGCCAGCAGTCCCCAGGGAGGAGATCAGCCCCAGCATTTT
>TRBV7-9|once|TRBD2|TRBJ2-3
CASSLSTSGRTDTQYF
TGTGCCAGCAGCTTATCGACTAGCGGGAGAACAGATACGCAGTATTTT
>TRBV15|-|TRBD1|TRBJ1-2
CATSTDREGYGYTF
TGTGCCACCAGCACGGACAGGGAAGGCTATGGCTACACCTTC
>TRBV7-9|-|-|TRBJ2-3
CASSLDSGGIDTQYF
TGTGCCAGCAGCTTAGATTCGGGGGGCATAGATACGCAGTATTTT